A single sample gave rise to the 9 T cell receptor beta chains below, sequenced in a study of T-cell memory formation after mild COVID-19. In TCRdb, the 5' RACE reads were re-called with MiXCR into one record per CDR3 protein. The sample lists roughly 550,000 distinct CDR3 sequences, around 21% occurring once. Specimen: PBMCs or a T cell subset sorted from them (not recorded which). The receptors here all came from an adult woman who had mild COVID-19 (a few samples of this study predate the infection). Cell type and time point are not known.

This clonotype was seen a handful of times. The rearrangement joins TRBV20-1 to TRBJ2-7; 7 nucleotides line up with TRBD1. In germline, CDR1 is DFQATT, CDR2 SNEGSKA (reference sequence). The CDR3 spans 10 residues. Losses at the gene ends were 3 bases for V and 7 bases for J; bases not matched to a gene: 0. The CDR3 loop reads CSARGQEQYF. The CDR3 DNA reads TGCAGTGCTAGGGGACAGGAGCAGTACTTC.

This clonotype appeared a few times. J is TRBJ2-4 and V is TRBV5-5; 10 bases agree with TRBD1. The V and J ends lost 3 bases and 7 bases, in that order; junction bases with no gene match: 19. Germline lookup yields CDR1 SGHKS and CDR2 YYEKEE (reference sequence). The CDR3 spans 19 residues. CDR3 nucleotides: TGTGCCAGCAGCTCCTCCGGGACAGGGGACGCTCGGTCGCCCAACATTCAGTACTTC. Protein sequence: CASSSSGTGDARSPNIQYF.

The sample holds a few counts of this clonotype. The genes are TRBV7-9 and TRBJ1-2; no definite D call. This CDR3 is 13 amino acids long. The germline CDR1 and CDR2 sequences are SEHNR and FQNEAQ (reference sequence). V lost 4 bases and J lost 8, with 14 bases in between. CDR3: CASSSWAGEGYTF. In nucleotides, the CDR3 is TGTGCCAGCAGCTCTTGGGCAGGAGAAGGCTACACCTTC.

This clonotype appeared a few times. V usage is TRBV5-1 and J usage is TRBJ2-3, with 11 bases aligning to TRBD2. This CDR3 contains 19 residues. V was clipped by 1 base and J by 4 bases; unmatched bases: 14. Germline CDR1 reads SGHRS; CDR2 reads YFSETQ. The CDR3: CASSLFVSGRGRLPDTQYF. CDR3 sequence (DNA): TGCGCCAGCAGCTTGTTTGTTAGCGGGAGGGGCCGTCTCCCAGATACGCAGTATTTT.

The CDR3 bases are TGCAGCGTTGAAGAAGGACGGGGGGAGAACACTGAAGCTTTCTTT. Residues: CSVEEGRGENTEAFF. The chain employs TRBV29-1 and TRBJ1-1; tentative D call: TRBD1 (5 bases). Germline CDR1 SQVTM, CDR2 ANQGSEA. The CDR3 loop spans 15 amino acids. V lost 0 bases and J 1 base, leaving 12 bases between the germline ends.

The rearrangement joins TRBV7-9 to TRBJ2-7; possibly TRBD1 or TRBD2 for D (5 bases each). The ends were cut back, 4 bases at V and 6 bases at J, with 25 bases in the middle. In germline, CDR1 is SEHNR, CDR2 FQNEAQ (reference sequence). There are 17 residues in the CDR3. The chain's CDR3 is CASSSKGQGRSISEQYF. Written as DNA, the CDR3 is TGTGCCAGCAGCTCTAAGGGGCAGGGACGCAGTATAAGCGAGCAGTACTTC. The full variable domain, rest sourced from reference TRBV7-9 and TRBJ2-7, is DTGVSQNPRHKITKRGQNVTFRCDPISEHNRLYWYRQTLGQGPEFLTYFQNEAQLEKSRLLSDRFSAERPKGSFSTLEIQRTEQGDSAMYLCASSSKGQGRSISEQYFGPGTRLTVT.

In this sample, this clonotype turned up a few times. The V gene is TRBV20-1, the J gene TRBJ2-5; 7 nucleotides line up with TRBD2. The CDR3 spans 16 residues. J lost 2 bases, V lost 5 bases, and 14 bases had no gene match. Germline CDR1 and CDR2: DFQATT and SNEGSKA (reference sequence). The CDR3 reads CSARRPSGADQETQYF. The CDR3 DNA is TGCAGTGCTCGTCGCCCTAGCGGAGCTGATCAAGAGACCCAGTACTTC.

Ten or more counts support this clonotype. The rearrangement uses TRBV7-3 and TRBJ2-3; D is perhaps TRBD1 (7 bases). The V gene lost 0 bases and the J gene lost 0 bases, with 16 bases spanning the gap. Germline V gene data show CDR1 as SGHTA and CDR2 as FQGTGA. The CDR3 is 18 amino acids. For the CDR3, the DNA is TGTGCCAGCAGCTTAACGTCAGGAGGGGGCGGTAGCACAGATACGCAGTATTTT. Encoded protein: CASSLTSGGGGSTDTQYF. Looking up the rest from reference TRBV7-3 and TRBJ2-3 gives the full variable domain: GAGVSQTPSNKVTEKGKYVELRCDPISGHTALYWYRQSLGQGPEFLIYFQGTGAADDSGLPNDRFFAVRPEGSVSTLKIQRTERGDSAVYLCASSLTSGGGGSTDTQYFGPGTRLTVL.

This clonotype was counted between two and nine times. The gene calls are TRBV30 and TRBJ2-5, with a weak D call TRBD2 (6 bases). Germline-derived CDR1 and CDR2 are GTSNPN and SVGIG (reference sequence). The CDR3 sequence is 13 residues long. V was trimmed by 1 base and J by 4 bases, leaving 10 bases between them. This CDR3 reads CAWSGGLVETQYF. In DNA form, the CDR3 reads TGTGCCTGGAGTGGGGGACTGGTAGAGACCCAGTACTTC.